Listed below are T cell receptor beta chains from one sample, sequenced in a study of shared clonotypes between healthy human individuals. Sequencing was performed with immunoSEQ multiplex PCR; in TCRdb, only in-frame clones are kept and a portion is missing. The sample has around 550,000 clones, roughly 95% seen once; the top ten hold over 0.09%. The sequenced material came from naive CD8+ T cells sorted from blood. The receptors derive from a woman aged 25-40 years in good health. The CDR3 runs from the conserved cysteine through the conserved F or W. D genes are given only for firm matches.

j_gene	v_gene	d_gene	CDR3aa	CDR3nt
TRBJ2-1	TRBV5-4	-	CASSPTTSSYNEQFF	TGTGCCAGCAGCCCGACTACTAGCTCCTACAATGAGCAGTTCTTC
TRBJ2-5	TRBV27	-	CASSSAPSEGPETQYF	TGTGCCAGCAGTTCCGCCCCCAGTGAGGGTCCGGAGACCCAGTACTTC
TRBJ2-7	TRBV13	TRBD1	CASSAYAGTGVYEQYF	TGTGCCAGCAGCGCCTACGCCGGGACAGGAGTCTACGAGCAGTACTTC
TRBJ1-1	TRBV15	-	CATTQFEDSSTEAFF	TGTGCCACCACCCAGTTTGAAGATTCCTCCACTGAAGCTTTCTTT
TRBJ1-5	TRBV5-8	TRBD1	CASSPGTGGFQPQHF	TGTGCCAGCAGCCCGGGGACAGGGGGCTTTCAGCCCCAGCATTTT
TRBJ1-5	TRBV4-1	-	CASSLFGTPKDQPQHF	TGCGCCAGCAGCCTGTTCGGGACCCCGAAGGATCAGCCCCAGCATTTT
TRBJ2-7	TRBV10-3	-	CAIAARYGYEQYF	TGTGCCATCGCTGCCAGGTACGGCTACGAGCAGTACTTC
TRBJ2-5	TRBV6-5	-	CASYRRGGVETQYF	TGTGCCAGCTACCGGAGGGGGGGAGTGGAGACCCAGTACTTC
TRBJ2-7	TRBV27	-	CASSLFRVGEQYF	TGTGCCAGCAGTTTATTCAGAGTTGGCGAGCAGTACTTC
TRBJ2-5	TRBV27	-	CATLPNSDRVETQYF	TGTGCCACCCTACCTAATTCGGACAGAGTGGAGACCCAGTACTTC
TRBJ2-7	TRBV6-1	TRBD2	CASSEAERGSYEQYF	TGTGCCAGCAGTGAAGCCGAGCGGGGGTCCTACGAGCAGTACTTC
TRBJ2-6	TRBV27	TRBD1	CASSLTGGASGANVLTF	TGTGCCAGCAGTTTAACAGGGGGCGCTTCTGGGGCCAACGTCCTGACTTTC
TRBJ1-1	TRBV28	TRBD1	CASSFRGGNTEAFF	TGTGCCAGCAGTTTCAGGGGGGGGAACACTGAAGCTTTCTTT
TRBJ2-2	TRBV15	-	CATSVFRFRDTGELFF	TGTGCCACCAGCGTTTTCCGGTTCCGGGACACCGGGGAGCTGTTTTTT
TRBJ2-3	TRBV7-8	-	CASSSKQGAGGTDTQYF	TGTGCCAGCAGCTCAAAGCAAGGGGCGGGCGGCACAGATACGCAGTATTTT
TRBJ2-7	TRBV5-1	-	CASSLRQDSYEQYF	TGCGCCAGCAGCTTGAGGCAGGACTCCTACGAGCAGTACTTC
TRBJ2-7	TRBV5-4	-	CASSPPGVGEQYF	TGTGCCAGCAGCCCCCCGGGGGTCGGCGAGCAGTACTTC